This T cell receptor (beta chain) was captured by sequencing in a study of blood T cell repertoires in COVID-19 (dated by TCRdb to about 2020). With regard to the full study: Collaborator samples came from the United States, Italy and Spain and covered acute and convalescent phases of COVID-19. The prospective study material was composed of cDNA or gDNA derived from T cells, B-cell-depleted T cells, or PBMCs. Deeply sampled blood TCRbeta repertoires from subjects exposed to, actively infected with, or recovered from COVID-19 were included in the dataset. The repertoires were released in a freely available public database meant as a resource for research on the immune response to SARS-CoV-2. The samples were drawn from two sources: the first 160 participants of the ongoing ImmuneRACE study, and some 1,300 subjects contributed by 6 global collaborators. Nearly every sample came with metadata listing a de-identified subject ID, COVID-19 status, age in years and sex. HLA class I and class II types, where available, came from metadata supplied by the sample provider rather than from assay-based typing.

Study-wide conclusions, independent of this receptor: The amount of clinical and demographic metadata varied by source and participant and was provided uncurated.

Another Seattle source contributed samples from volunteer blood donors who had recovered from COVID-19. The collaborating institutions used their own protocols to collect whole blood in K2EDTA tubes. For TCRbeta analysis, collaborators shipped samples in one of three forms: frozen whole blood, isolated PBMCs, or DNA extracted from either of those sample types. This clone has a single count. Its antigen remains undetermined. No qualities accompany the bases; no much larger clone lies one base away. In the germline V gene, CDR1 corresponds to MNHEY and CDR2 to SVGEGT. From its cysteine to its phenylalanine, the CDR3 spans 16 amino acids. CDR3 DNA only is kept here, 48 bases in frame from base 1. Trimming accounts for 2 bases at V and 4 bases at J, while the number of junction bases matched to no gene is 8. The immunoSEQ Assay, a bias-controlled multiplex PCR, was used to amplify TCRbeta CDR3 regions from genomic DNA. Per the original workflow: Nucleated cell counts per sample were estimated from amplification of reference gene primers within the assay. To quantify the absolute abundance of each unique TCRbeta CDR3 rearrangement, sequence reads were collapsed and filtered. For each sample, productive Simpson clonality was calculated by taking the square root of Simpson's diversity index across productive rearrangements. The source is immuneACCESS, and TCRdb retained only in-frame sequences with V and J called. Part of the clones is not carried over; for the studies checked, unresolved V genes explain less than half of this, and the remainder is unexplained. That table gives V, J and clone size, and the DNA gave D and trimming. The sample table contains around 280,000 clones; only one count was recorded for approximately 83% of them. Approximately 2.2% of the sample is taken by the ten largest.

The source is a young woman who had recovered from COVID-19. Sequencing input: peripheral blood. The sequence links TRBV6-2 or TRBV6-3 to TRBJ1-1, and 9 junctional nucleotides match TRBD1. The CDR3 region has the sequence CASSYDSGQGFTEAFF. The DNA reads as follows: TGTGCCAGCAGTTACGATTCGGGACAGGGTTTCACTGAAGCTTTCTTT.